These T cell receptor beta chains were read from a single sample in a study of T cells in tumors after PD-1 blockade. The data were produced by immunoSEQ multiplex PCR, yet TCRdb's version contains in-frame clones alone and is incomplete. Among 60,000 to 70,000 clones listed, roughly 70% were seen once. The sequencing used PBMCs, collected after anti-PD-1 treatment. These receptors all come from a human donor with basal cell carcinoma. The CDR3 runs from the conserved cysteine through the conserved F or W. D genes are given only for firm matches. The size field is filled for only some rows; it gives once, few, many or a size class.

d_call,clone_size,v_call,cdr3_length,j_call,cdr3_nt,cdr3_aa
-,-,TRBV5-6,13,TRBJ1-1,TGTGCCAGCAGCGGTGGGTGGAACACTGAAGCTTTCTTT,CASSGGWNTEAFF
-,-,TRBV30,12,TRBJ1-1,TGTGCCTGGAGTCCTCTCGGCACTGAAGCTTTCTTT,CAWSPLGTEAFF
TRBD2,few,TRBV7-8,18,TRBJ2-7,TGTGCCAGCAGCTTAGCCCCGGGACTAGCGGGTGAAACCTACGAGCAGTACTTC,CASSLAPGLAGETYEQYF
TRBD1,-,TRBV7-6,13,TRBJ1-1,TGTGCCAGCAGCCAGGACAGGGACACTGAAGCTTTCTTT,CASSQDRDTEAFF
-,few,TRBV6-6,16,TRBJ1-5,TGTGCCAGCAGTACCCCAATTGGGAATAGCAATCAGCCCCAGCATTTT,CASSTPIGNSNQPQHF
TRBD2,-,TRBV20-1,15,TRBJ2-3,TGCAGTGCTAGTACGGGGGGGCTGAGCACAGATACGCAGTATTTT,CSASTGGLSTDTQYF
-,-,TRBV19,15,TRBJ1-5,TGTGCCAGTAGCTTGACCGGGAATAGCAATCAGCCCCAGCATTTT,CASSLTGNSNQPQHF
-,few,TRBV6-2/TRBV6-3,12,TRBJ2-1,TGTGCCAGCAGTCGGGAGCTGAATGAGCAGTTCTTC,CASSRELNEQFF
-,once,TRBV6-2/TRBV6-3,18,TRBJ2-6,TGTGCCAGCAGTTACTCAAAGTATTACGGGGCCGGGGCCAACGTCCTGACTTTC,CASSYSKYYGAGANVLTF
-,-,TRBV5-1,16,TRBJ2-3,TGCGCCAGCAGCTTGTGGGGGCAGGGGGGGACAGATACGCAGTATTTT,CASSLWGQGGTDTQYF
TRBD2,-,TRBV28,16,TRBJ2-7,TGTGCCAGCAGTTTCCGCGGGAGCGCCCGCTCCTACGAGCAGTACTTC,CASSFRGSARSYEQYF
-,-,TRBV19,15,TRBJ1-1,TGTGCCAGTAGTATAGCGGGGGCCCTGAGCGCTGAAGCTTTCTTT,CASSIAGALSAEAFF
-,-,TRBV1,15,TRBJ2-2,TGCACCAGCAGCCAAGATTTAGGGAGCACCGGGGAGCTGTTTTTT,CTSSQDLGSTGELFF
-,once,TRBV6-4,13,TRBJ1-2,TGTGCCAGCCGGGACCCTTCTAACTATGGCTACACCTTC,CASRDPSNYGYTF
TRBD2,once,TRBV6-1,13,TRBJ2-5,TGTGCCAGCAGTGAAGGAGCGGGGAAGACCCAGTACTTC,CASSEGAGKTQYF
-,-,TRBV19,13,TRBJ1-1,TGTGCCAGTAGTACGGCAGAGAACACTGAAGCTTTCTTT,CASSTAENTEAFF
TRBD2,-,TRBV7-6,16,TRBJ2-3,TGTGCCAGCAGCTTAGAAGCGGGGGGGTTCACAGATACGCAGTATTTT,CASSLEAGGFTDTQYF
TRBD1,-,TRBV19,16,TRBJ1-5,TGTGCCAGTAGTATTCGAGGACAGGGGAGCAATCAGCCCCAGCATTTT,CASSIRGQGSNQPQHF
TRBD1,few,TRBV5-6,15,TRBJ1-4,TGTGCCAGCAGCTTGAGGGGGCCCCTTGATGAAAAACTGTTTTTT,CASSLRGPLDEKLFF
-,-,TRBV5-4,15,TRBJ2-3,TGTGCCAGCAGCTTGGTAGGGGTGGCGACAGATACGCAGTATTTT,CASSLVGVATDTQYF
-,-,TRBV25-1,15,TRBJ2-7,TGTGCCAGCAGTGAATGGGCCAGGAACACCTACGAGCAGTACTTC,CASSEWARNTYEQYF
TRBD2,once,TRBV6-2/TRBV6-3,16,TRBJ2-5,TGTGCCAGCAGTTACACATTTAGCGGGGGCCAAGAGACCCAGTACTTC,CASSYTFSGGQETQYF
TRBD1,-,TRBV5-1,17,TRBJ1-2,TGCGCCAGCAGCCTTTCCGGGACAGGGGGTTCTTTCTATGGCTACACCTTC,CASSLSGTGGSFYGYTF
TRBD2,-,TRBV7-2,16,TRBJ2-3,TGTGCCAGCAGCTTAGCTGGCGGGGGGGTCACAGATACGCAGTATTTT,CASSLAGGGVTDTQYF
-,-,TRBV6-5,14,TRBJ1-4,TGTGCCAGCGGCGGCAGGGGAAGTAATGAAAAACTGTTTTTT,CASGGRGSNEKLFF
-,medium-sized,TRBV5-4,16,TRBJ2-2,TGTGCCAGCAGCTCTACAGGACAGACGAACACCGGGGAGCTGTTTTTT,CASSSTGQTNTGELFF
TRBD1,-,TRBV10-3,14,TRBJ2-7,TGTGCCATCACTCCCGGGACAGGGGCGCGGGAGCAGTACTTC,CAITPGTGAREQYF
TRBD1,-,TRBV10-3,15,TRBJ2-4,TGTGCCATCAGTGAGTCGAGGGACAGGGGAAACATTCAGTACTTC,CAISESRDRGNIQYF
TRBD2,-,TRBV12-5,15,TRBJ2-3,TGTGCTAGTGAGAGGGAGGGGACTAGCACAGATACGCAGTATTTT,CASEREGTSTDTQYF
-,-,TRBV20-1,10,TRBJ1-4,TGCAGTGCTGGAGATGAAAAACTGTTTTTT,CSAGDEKLFF
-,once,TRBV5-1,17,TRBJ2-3,TGCGCCAGCAGCTCACGCCGCGGGACAGCTAGCACAGATACGCAGTATTTT,CASSSRRGTASTDTQYF
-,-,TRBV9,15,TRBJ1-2,TGTGCCAGCAGCGTATGGGGGAGCACGGCTTATGGCTACACCTTC,CASSVWGSTAYGYTF
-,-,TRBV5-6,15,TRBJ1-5,TGTGCCAGCAGCTCCAAAACTTTTGCCAATCAGCCCCAGCATTTT,CASSSKTFANQPQHF
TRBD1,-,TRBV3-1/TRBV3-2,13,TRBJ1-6,TGTGCCAGCAGCCGGGACAGTGATTCACCCCTCCACTTT,CASSRDSDSPLHF
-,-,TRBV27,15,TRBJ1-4,TGTGCCAGCAGTTTATCGGGCGGGGTTAATGAAAAACTGTTTTTT,CASSLSGGVNEKLFF
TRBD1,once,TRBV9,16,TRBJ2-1,TGTGCCAGCAGCGTAAGCTGGACAGGGAACAACAATGAGCAGTTCTTC,CASSVSWTGNNNEQFF
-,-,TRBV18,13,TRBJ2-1,TGTGCCAGCTCACCACCGAACGGGGGTGAGCAGTTCTTC,CASSPPNGGEQFF
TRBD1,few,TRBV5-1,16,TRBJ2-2,TGCGCCAGCAGGCCCGGACAGGGGGCGGACTCCGGGGAGCTGTTTTTT,CASRPGQGADSGELFF
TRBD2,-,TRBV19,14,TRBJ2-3,TGTGCCACCGCGGGGGGGCGAAGCACAGATACGCAGTATTTT,CATAGGRSTDTQYF
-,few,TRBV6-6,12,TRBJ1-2,TGTGCCAGCATCCCGAGGGGGGGTGGCTACACCTTC,CASIPRGGGYTF
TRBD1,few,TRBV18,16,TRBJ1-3,TGTGCCAGCTCACCTCAAACGACAGGGAATAGAAACACCATATATTTT,CASSPQTTGNRNTIYF
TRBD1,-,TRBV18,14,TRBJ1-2,TGTGCCAGCTCCCCGGACAGGCTTTTCTATGGCTACACCTTC,CASSPDRLFYGYTF
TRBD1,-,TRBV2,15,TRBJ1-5,TGTGCCAGCAGTGAAGAGGGGGCGGTAGGACAGCCCCAGCATTTT,CASSEEGAVGQPQHF
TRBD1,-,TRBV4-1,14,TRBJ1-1,TGCGCCAGCAGCCTGGGACAGGGGGTTTTTGAAGCTTTCTTT,CASSLGQGVFEAFF
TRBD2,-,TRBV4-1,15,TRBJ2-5,TGCGCCAGCAGCCCGGGGGGTCTCTTGGTTGAGACCCAGTACTTC,CASSPGGLLVETQYF
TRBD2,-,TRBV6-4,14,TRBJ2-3,TGTGCCAGCAGAACTAGCGGAAACACAGATACGCAGTATTTT,CASRTSGNTDTQYF
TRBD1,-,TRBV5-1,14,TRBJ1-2,TGCGCCAGCAGCCCTACCGGGACAGGGTTTGGCTACACCTTC,CASSPTGTGFGYTF
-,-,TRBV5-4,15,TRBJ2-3,TGTGCCAGCAGCGGCCAGGGCCGATTCACAGATACGCAGTATTTT,CASSGQGRFTDTQYF
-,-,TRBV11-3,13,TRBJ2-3,TGTGCCAGCAGCTTTCCGAACACAGATACGCAGTATTTT,CASSFPNTDTQYF
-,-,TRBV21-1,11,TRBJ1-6,TGTGCCAGCAGGCTAGATTCACCCCTCCACTTT,CASRLDSPLHF